This entry lists 30 T cell receptor beta chains sequenced from one sample in a study of control samples from healthy donors and cancer patients (dated by TCRdb to 2020 to 2022). Library creation used the immunoSEQ multiplex PCR assay. The source is immuneACCESS, and TCRdb retained only in-frame sequences with V and J called. Part of the clones is not carried over; for the studies checked, unresolved V genes explain less than half of this, and the remainder is unexplained. Across this sample there are 200,000 to 250,000 clones, with roughly 94% seen only once. The ten largest clones add up to roughly 1.6% of the sample. What was sequenced was blood. The receptors come from a man aged 50 to 59 in good health.

V and J are TRBV20-1 and TRBJ2-5; D remains ambiguous. The germline V gene has CDR1 DFQATT and CDR2 SNEGSKA (reference sequence). This CDR3 is built from 11 residues. V was cut by 3 bases and J by 3 bases, with 5 bases left in between. The chain's CDR3 is CSASPKETQYF. The CDR3 nucleotides are TGCAGTGCTAGCCCAAAAGAGACCCAGTACTTC.

The chain recombines TRBV4-1 with TRBJ1-5; D uncertain. The CDR3 sequence is 15 residues long. Germline values: CDR1 MGHRA, CDR2 YSYEKL. Trimming left V 1 base short and J 5 bases short, with 12 bases between. Here the CDR3 reads CASSQAQWEYQPQHF. CDR3 in DNA: TGCGCCAGCAGCCAAGCCCAGTGGGAATATCAGCCCCAGCATTTT.

The rearrangement joins TRBV5-1 to TRBJ1-2, with D tentatively TRBD1 (5 bases). Between the trimmed V and J ends, which lost 4 bases and 2 bases, there was a span of 18 bases. CDR1 is SGHRS, CDR2 YFSETQ, per germline. The CDR3 is 16 amino acids. The CDR3: CASSLGRPPANYGYTF. The CDR3 coding sequence is TGCGCCAGCAGCCTGGGGCGGCCTCCAGCAAACTATGGCTACACCTTC. Full variable domain (remainder filled in from reference TRBV5-1 and TRBJ1-2): KAGVTQTPRYLIKTRGQQVTLSCSPISGHRSVSWYQQTPGQGLQFLFEYFSETQRNKGNFPGRFSGRQFSNSRSEMNVSTLELGDSALYLCASSLGRPPANYGYTFGSGTRLTVV.

This chain links TRBV18 with TRBJ2-2; 7 bases are a match to TRBD2. In germline, CDR1 is KGHSH, CDR2 LQKENI. The CDR3 is made up of 18 amino acids. Losses at the gene ends were 2 bases for V and 0 bases for J; bases not matched to a gene: 9. The CDR3 spells CASSPEIGGNPNTGELFF. Here the CDR3 DNA reads TGTGCCAGCTCACCAGAGATCGGGGGGAATCCGAACACCGGGGAGCTGTTTTTT.

Worth noting for this clone: At the DNA level, this CDR3 is encoded by other sequences in the same sample as well. The rearrangement uses TRBV5-1 and TRBJ2-1; 9 bases agree with TRBD2. The trim removed 7 bases at V and 0 bases at J, leaving 2 bases unmatched. The CDR3 is 14 amino acids. Germline V gene lookup returns CDR1 SGHRS and CDR2 YFSETQ. CDR3 bases: TGCGCCAGCTCAGCGGGGGGCTCCTACAATGAGCAGTTCTTC. It is translated as CASSAGGSYNEQFF.

The chain couples TRBV2 to TRBJ1-1, with D unclear. This CDR3 is 13 amino acids long. V was shortened by 3 bases and J by 5 bases, with 10 bases between the two germline ends. Germline V CDR1 and CDR2: SNHLY, FYNNEI. CDR3 amino acids: CASSDILGTEAFF. In DNA form, the CDR3 reads TGTGCCAGCAGTGATATCCTGGGGACTGAAGCTTTCTTT. Based on the CDR3 plus reference TRBV2 and TRBJ1-1, the full variable domain is EPEVTQTPSHQVTQMGQEVILRCVPISNHLYFYWYRQILGQKVEFLVSFYNNEISEKSEIFDDQFSVERPDGSNFTLKIRSTKLEDSAMYFCASSDILGTEAFFGQGTRLTVV.

The V call is TRBV18, the J call TRBJ2-1; 10 nucleotides line up with TRBD1. Unmatched junction bases numbered 5, after V lost 10 bases and J lost 5 bases. Looked up from germline, CDR1 is KGHSH and CDR2 is LQKENI. This CDR3 is 13 amino acids long. CDR3 in DNA: TGTGCCACCCGACAGGGGGCCAACAATGAGCAGTTCTTC. As protein: CATRQGANNEQFF.

V is TRBV7-9 and J is TRBJ2-3; TRBD2 is a possible D gene (6 bases). Trimming cost V 3 bases and J 2 bases, with 12 bases left between them. This CDR3 has 15 amino acids. The germline gives CDR1 SEHNR, CDR2 FQNEAQ (reference sequence). The CDR3 DNA reads as TGTGCCAGCAGCTTTCATGGGACTGACACAGATACGCAGTATTTT. Translated: CASSFHGTDTDTQYF.

This clone was observed a single time. The genes are TRBV30 and TRBJ2-5, with D uncertain. This CDR3 contains 12 residues. V lost 2 bases, J lost 3 bases, and 7 bases lay in between. The V gene's germline CDR1 is GTSNPN and CDR2 SVGIG (reference sequence). The CDR3 loop is CAWSLREETQYF. The DNA for the CDR3 is TGTGCCTGGAGTTTAAGGGAAGAGACCCAGTACTTC.

The chain has TRBV30 and TRBJ2-7; D possibly uses TRBD1 or TRBD2 (5 bases each). This CDR3 region has 16 residues. V was pared by 8 bases and J by 0 bases, with 23 bases between. Germline CDR1 GTSNPN, CDR2 SVGIG (reference sequence). CDR3 protein: CAERGLGAVSSYEQYF. CDR3 sequence (DNA): TGTGCCGAAAGAGGGCTCGGGGCAGTTAGCTCCTACGAGCAGTACTTC.

The rearrangement links TRBV4-1 to TRBJ1-2, with D perhaps TRBD1 (5 bases). Trimming shortened V by 1 base and J by 2 bases, and 8 bases separated the two germline ends. The CDR3 extends over 14 amino acids. CDR1 and CDR2 (germline): MGHRA, YSYEKL. CDR3 DNA sequence: TGCGCCAGCAGCCAAGTAAACAGGAACTATGGCTACACCTTC. Amino acid sequence: CASSQVNRNYGYTF.

This chain links TRBV29-1 with TRBJ1-2; possibly TRBD1 for D (5 bases). The germline V gene encodes CDR1 SQVTM and CDR2 ANQGSEA. V lost 7 bases and J lost 6, with 15 bases in between. This CDR3 contains 12 residues. CDR3 loop: CSAIGQGDGYTF. The CDR3 DNA follows: TGCAGCGCCATAGGGCAGGGTGATGGCTACACCTTC.

The chain uses TRBV5-1 and TRBJ2-5; 7 bases align to TRBD1. The germline gives CDR1 SGHRS, CDR2 YFSETQ. V shed 4 bases, J shed 3 bases, and the junction held 9 bases outside the gene matches. The CDR3 contains 15 residues. Here the CDR3 DNA reads TGCGCCAGCAGCCTCCAACAGGGGATAGAAGAGACCCAGTACTTC. It yields the protein CASSLQQGIEETQYF.

V and J are TRBV27 and TRBJ1-5, with D possibly being TRBD1 (5 bases). Germline values: CDR1 MNHEY, CDR2 SMNVEV (reference sequence). CDR3 length: 15 residues. The ends were cut back, 6 bases at V and 3 bases at J, with 15 bases in the middle. The CDR3 is CASRRWGDNNQPQHF. The CDR3 DNA reads as TGTGCCAGCAGAAGGTGGGGGGATAACAATCAGCCCCAGCATTTT.

The V and J genes are TRBV5-1 and TRBJ2-5; 8 bases agree with TRBD2. Germline V lookup: CDR1 SGHRS, CDR2 YFSETQ. V shed 4 bases and J 3 bases; nucleotides not matched to a gene: 8. CDR3 length equals 15 residues. CDR3 residues: CASSLILAGEETQYF. The DNA for the CDR3 is TGCGCCAGCAGCCTAATTCTAGCGGGTGAAGAGACCCAGTACTTC.

V usage is TRBV3-1 (or the pseudogene TRBV3-2) and J usage is TRBJ1-1; no definite D call. Germline loops: CDR1 LGHDT, CDR2 YNNKEL (reference sequence). The CDR3 runs to 12 residues. V lost 1 base to trimming and J lost 1 base, with 1 base between them. The DNA of the CDR3 is TGTGCCAGCAGCCAAGGGAACACTGAAGCTTTCTTT. This translates into CASSQGNTEAFF.

The J gene is TRBJ2-2, the V gene TRBV3-1 (or the pseudogene TRBV3-2); TRBD1 might be the D (7 bases). Between the trimmed V and J ends, which lost 4 bases and 4 bases, there was a span of 19 bases. The CDR3 covers 17 residues. Per the germline V gene, CDR1 is LGHDT and CDR2 is YNNKEL (reference sequence). DNA for the CDR3: TGTGCCAGCAGCCCCCAACCGACAGGGCGGGGCACCGGGGAGCTGTTTTTT. This translates into CASSPQPTGRGTGELFF.

V usage is TRBV15 and J usage is TRBJ2-5; TRBD1 aligns across 11 bases. Germline V gene data show CDR1 as LNHNV and CDR2 as YYDKDF (reference sequence). This CDR3 is 15 amino acids long. V shed 1 base and J 5 bases; nucleotides not matched to a gene: 3. CDR3 DNA sequence: TGTGCCACCAGCAGAGGGGACAGGGGGAGGGAGACCCAGTACTTC. This encodes CATSRGDRGRETQYF. Variable domain in full (rest from reference TRBV15 and TRBJ2-5): DAMVIQNPRYQVTQFGKPVTLSCSQTLNHNVMYWYQQKSSQAPKLLFHYYDKDFNNEADTPDNFQSRRPNTSFCFLDIRSPGLGDTAMYLCATSRGDRGRETQYFGPGTRLLVL.

The gene calls are TRBV5-4 and TRBJ2-5; D call uncertain. The CDR3 sequence is 14 residues long. Germline lookup yields CDR1 SGHNT and CDR2 YYREEE (reference sequence). V lost 0 bases, J lost 1 base, and 7 bases lay in between. CDR3 residues: CASSLAGFQETQYF. Here the CDR3 DNA reads TGTGCCAGCAGCTTGGCAGGATTCCAAGAGACCCAGTACTTC.

This clone was seen a few times. The genes are TRBV6-6 and TRBJ1-5, with D perhaps matching TRBD1 (6 bases). The CDR3 loop spans 16 amino acids. V lost 5 bases, J lost 9 bases, and 23 bases lay in between. Germline values: CDR1 MNHNY, CDR2 SVGAGI (reference sequence). CDR3 sequence: CASSPGTRPNEGPQHF. The DNA for the CDR3 is TGTGCCAGCAGTCCCGGGACACGGCCGAACGAGGGGCCCCAGCATTTT.

V is TRBV29-1 and J is TRBJ2-7; a possible D gene is TRBD1 (5 bases). The germline gives CDR1 SQVTM, CDR2 ANQGSEA. V was cut by 6 bases and J by 5 bases, with 8 bases left in between. The CDR3 has 10 amino acids. For the CDR3, the DNA is TGCAGCGTCGTGACAGACGAGCAGTACTTC. Protein sequence: CSVVTDEQYF.

V is TRBV6-2 or TRBV6-3 and J is TRBJ1-4; D ambiguous. V was pared by 0 bases and J by 0 bases, with 5 bases between. The CDR3 is made up of 15 amino acids. Germline CDR1 is MNHEY and CDR2 is SVGEGT. CDR3 protein: CASSYSRATNEKLFF. CDR3 in DNA: TGTGCCAGCAGTTACTCGAGAGCAACTAATGAAAAACTGTTTTTT.

The CDR3 spells CASSPSPGGLRATGELFF. CDR3 coding DNA: TGCGCCAGCAGCCCCTCCCCCGGAGGGCTTCGGGCCACCGGGGAGCTGTTTTTT. The chain joins TRBV5-1 to TRBJ2-2, with D maybe TRBD2 (6 bases). The CDR3 contains 18 residues. Trimming pared 4 bases from V and 4 bases from J, leaving 23 bases between. Germline-derived CDR1 and CDR2 are SGHRS and YFSETQ. Full variable domain (rest looked up from reference TRBV5-1 and TRBJ2-2): KAGVTQTPRYLIKTRGQQVTLSCSPISGHRSVSWYQQTPGQGLQFLFEYFSETQRNKGNFPGRFSGRQFSNSRSEMNVSTLELGDSALYLCASSPSPGGLRATGELFFGEGSRLTVL.

This clone appeared once. This chain uses TRBV2 with TRBJ1-1; no reliable D call. The germline V and J ends were trimmed by 9 bases and 11 bases, with 13 bases remaining between them. The CDR3 spans 10 residues. The germline CDR1 and CDR2 sequences are SNHLY and FYNNEI. DNA of the CDR3: TGTGCCAGTCAATCCAGCAGGGCTTTCTTT. This codes for CASQSSRAFF. Full variable domain (rest looked up from reference TRBV2 and TRBJ1-1): EPEVTQTPSHQVTQMGQEVILRCVPISNHLYFYWYRQILGQKVEFLVSFYNNEISEKSEIFDDQFSVERPDGSNFTLKIRSTKLEDSAMYFCASQSSRAFFGQGTRLTVV.

This sequence joins TRBV6-2 or TRBV6-3 and TRBJ1-3, with a possible D match to TRBD1 (6 bases). Germline V gene lookup returns CDR1 MNHEY and CDR2 SVGEGT. CDR3 length: 15 amino acids. V was cut by 2 bases and J by 5 bases, with 13 bases left in between. CDR3 residues: CASSYPGQRRNTIYF. DNA of the CDR3: TGTGCCAGCAGTTACCCCGGACAGCGGCGAAACACCATATATTTT.

This sequence joins TRBV5-6 and TRBJ1-1; D not certain. The V end was cut by 5 bases, the J end by 7 bases, with 15 bases between. The CDR3 sequence is 13 residues long. The germline gives CDR1 SGHDT, CDR2 YYEEEE. CDR3 region: CASRRSRLSEAFF. For the CDR3, the DNA is TGTGCCAGCAGGCGTTCCCGACTTAGTGAAGCTTTCTTT.

The chain is built from TRBV5-6 and TRBJ1-5; a possible D gene is TRBD1 (5 bases). The ends were cut back, 2 bases at V and 16 bases at J, with 19 bases in the middle. Germline CDR1 SGHDT, CDR2 YYEEEE. The CDR3 runs 13 residues. The CDR3 DNA reads as TGTGCCAGCAGCTTTGGCAGGGCGACCCCCGGACATTTT. It translates to CASSFGRATPGHF.

Details on this clone: Different DNA sequences within this sample yield the same CDR3. The V and J genes are TRBV19 and TRBJ2-2, with D possibly TRBD2 on 6 matching bases. The V gene's germline CDR1 is LNHDA and CDR2 SQIVND (reference sequence). Deletions cut 6 bases from V and 0 bases from J, with 8 bases between. The CDR3 runs to 14 residues. CDR3 sequence (DNA): TGTGCCAGTAGGTTAGCGGCGAACACCGGGGAGCTGTTTTTT. It is translated as CASRLAANTGELFF.

This chain connects TRBV6-5 to TRBJ1-2; 9 bases agree with TRBD1. Germline V gene data show CDR1 as MNHEY and CDR2 as SVGAGI. V gave up 7 bases and J gave up 7 bases; unmatched junction bases: 10. This CDR3 contains 14 residues. The CDR3 region is CASTRPGQGSGYTF. The CDR3 coding sequence is TGTGCCAGCACCCGTCCGGGACAGGGATCTGGCTACACCTTC.

The chain joins TRBV27 to TRBJ1-5; no reliable D call. The V end was cut by 2 bases, the J end by 9 bases, with 11 bases between. The CDR3 totals 13 residues. CDR1 MNHEY and CDR2 SMNVEV come from the germline V gene (reference sequence). In DNA, the CDR3 is TGTGCCAGCAGTTTAGGGGTGACGGCGCCCCAGCATTTT. This gives the protein CASSLGVTAPQHF.